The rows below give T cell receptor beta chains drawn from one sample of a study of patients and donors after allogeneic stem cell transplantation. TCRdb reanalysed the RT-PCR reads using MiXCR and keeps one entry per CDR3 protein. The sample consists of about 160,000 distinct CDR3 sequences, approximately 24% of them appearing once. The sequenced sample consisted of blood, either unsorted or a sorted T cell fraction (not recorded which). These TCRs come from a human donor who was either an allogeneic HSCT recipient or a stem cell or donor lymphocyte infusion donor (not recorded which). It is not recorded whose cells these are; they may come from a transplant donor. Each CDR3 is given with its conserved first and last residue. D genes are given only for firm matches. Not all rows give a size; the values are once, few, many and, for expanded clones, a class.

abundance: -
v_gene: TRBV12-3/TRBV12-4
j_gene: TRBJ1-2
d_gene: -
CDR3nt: TGTGCCAGCAGTCGCTACCCGGAGGGGGTGACCTTC
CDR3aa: CASSRYPEGVTF

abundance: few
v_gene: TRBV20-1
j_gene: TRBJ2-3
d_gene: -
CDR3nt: TGCAGTGCTGAGGATCCGGCCGATAGCACAGATACGCAGTATTTT
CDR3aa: CSAEDPADSTDTQYF

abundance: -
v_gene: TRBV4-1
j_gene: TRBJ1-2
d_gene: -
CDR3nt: TGCGCCAGCAGCCAAGTGACGTCAGGCTATGGCTACACCTTC
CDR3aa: CASSQVTSGYGYTF

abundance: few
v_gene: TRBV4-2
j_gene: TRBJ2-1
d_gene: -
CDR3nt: TGTGCCAGCAGCCAAGATGAAGGTGAGCAGTTCTTC
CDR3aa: CASSQDEGEQFF

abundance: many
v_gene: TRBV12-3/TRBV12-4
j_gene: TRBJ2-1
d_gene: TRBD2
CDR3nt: TGTGCCAGCAGCCCACTAAGCGGGAGCTACAATGAGCAGTTCTTC
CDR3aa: CASSPLSGSYNEQFF

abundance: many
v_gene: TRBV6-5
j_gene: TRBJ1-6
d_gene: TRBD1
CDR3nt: TGTGCCAGCACCCTGACAGGGAACGCCTATAATTCACCCCTCCACTTT
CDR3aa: CASTLTGNAYNSPLHF

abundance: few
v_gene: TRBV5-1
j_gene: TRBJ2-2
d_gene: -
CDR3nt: TGCGCCAGCACCCGGGTCAGCGACACCGGGGAGCTGTTTTTT
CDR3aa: CASTRVSDTGELFF

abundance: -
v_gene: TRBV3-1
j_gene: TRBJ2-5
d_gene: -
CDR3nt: TGTGCCAGCAGCCAACCAGGAGGCGAGACCCAGTACTTC
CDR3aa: CASSQPGGETQYF

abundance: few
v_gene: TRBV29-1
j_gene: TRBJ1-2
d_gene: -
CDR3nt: TGCAGCGTTGCCGGCCAGGGCACTGGAGGCTACACCTTC
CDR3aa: CSVAGQGTGGYTF

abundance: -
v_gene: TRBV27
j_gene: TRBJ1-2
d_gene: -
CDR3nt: TGTGCCAGCAGACCAACAGGGTGGGCTTATGGCTACACCTTC
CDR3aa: CASRPTGWAYGYTF

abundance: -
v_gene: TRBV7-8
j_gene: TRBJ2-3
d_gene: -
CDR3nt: TGTGCCAGCCGGTTTTTGGATACGCAGTATTTT
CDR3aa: CASRFLDTQYF

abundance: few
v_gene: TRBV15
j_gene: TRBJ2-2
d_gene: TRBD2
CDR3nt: TGTGCCACCAGTAAAGGACTAGCGGGAGTTTCCGGGGAGCTGTTTTTT
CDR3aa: CATSKGLAGVSGELFF

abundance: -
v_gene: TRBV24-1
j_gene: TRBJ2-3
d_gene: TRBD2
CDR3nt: TGTGCCACCAGTGATTCCGGGACTAGCGGGAGTCGGGCAGATACGCAGTATTTT
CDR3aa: CATSDSGTSGSRADTQYF

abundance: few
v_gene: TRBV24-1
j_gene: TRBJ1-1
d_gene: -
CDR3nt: TGTGCCACCAGTGAGGGGCCCGGGGAGAGAAAAGCTTTCTTT
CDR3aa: CATSEGPGERKAFF

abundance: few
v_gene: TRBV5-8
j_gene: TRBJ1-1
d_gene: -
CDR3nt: TGTGCCAGCAGCTTTACCACGCGGCAGAGGAACACTGAAGCTTTCTTT
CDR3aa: CASSFTTRQRNTEAFF

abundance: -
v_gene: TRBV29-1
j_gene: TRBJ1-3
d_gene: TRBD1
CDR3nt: TGCAGCGCCGACATCAGGGGGCCCACCAACTCTGGAAACACCATATATTTT
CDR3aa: CSADIRGPTNSGNTIYF

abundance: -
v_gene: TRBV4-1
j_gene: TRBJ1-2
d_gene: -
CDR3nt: TGCGCCAGCAGCCAAGCCCCCCAACAGGGTAACTATGGCTACACCTTC
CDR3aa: CASSQAPQQGNYGYTF